Listed below are T cell receptor beta chains from one sample, sequenced in a study of blood T cell repertoires in COVID-19. Clones were sequenced by immunoSEQ multiplex PCR, and TCRdb holds only the in-frame ones, with some missing. The sample consists of 150,000 to 200,000 clones, around 85% of them appearing once. The specimen was peripheral blood. The receptor source for this set is a man aged 55 to 70 with acute or convalescent COVID-19. Each CDR3 is given with its conserved first and last residue. D genes are given only for firm matches. Size is stated for part of the rows, as once, few or many counts, or as a class when the clone is expanded.

V,size,J,D,DNA,CDR3
TRBV27,few,TRBJ2-7,NA,TGTGCCAGCAGTTTAGTTGGAGGGACGAACTCCTACGAGCAGTACTTC,CASSLVGGTNSYEQYF
TRBV28,NA,TRBJ2-2,NA,TGTGCCAGCAGTTTAAATGGCAGGGCGTTAGGCACCGGGGAGCTGTTTTTT,CASSLNGRALGTGELFF
TRBV19,NA,TRBJ2-3,TRBD2,TGTGCCAGTAGTACCTCGCGGACTAGCGGGAGTGCAGATACGCAGTATTTT,CASSTSRTSGSADTQYF
TRBV7-8,NA,TRBJ2-5,TRBD1,TGTGCCAGCAGCCAAAGGGACAGGGCCTACCAAGAGACCCAGTACTTC,CASSQRDRAYQETQYF
TRBV19,once,TRBJ2-3,NA,TGTGCCAGTAGTCCTCTTAGGACTGGAGCAGATACGCAGTATTTT,CASSPLRTGADTQYF
TRBV11-2,once,TRBJ1-3,NA,TGTGCCAGCAGCTTAGATCTGGGAGAGGACACCATATATTTT,CASSLDLGEDTIYF
TRBV11-2,NA,TRBJ1-2,NA,TGTGCCAGCAGCTTAGGGTCAGGGCTTTATGGCTACACCTTC,CASSLGSGLYGYTF
TRBV7-8,many,TRBJ1-3,NA,TGTGCCAGCAGCGTGTGGGGCGGAAACACCATATATTTT,CASSVWGGNTIYF
TRBV19,once,TRBJ2-1,TRBD1,TGTGCCAGTAGTATAGAAGGAAGGGACAGAAAGTTCTTC,CASSIEGRDRKFF
TRBV3-1/TRBV3-2,NA,TRBJ1-4,TRBD1,TGTGCCAGCGGCGACAGGGGGGGTGAAAAACTGTTTTTT,CASGDRGGEKLFF
TRBV28,NA,TRBJ2-1,NA,TGTGCCAGCAGCCCCCGCAGGGATCCGGTTTACAATGAGCAGTTCTTC,CASSPRRDPVYNEQFF
TRBV9,NA,TRBJ2-5,NA,TGTGCCAGCAGCGAGGGGATAGCGGGACAGGAGACCCAGTACTTC,CASSEGIAGQETQYF
TRBV5-1,once,TRBJ1-2,NA,TGCGCCAGCAGCCCATGGACAGAAGGGTATGGCTACACCTTC,CASSPWTEGYGYTF
TRBV18,NA,TRBJ2-3,TRBD2,TGTGCCAGCTCACCACCGAGCCTAGCGGAGCAGTATTTT,CASSPPSLAEQYF
TRBV7-9,NA,TRBJ2-1,NA,TGTGCCACCGAGGGGGGGGCCCCTTACAATGAGCAGTTCTTC,CATEGGAPYNEQFF
TRBV7-2,NA,TRBJ2-2,NA,TGTGCCAGCAGCCTCGGGCGGGCCTACACCGGGGAGCTGTTTTTT,CASSLGRAYTGELFF
TRBV5-1,once,TRBJ2-7,NA,TGCGCCAGCAGCTTCTTGGGGGGATCGACCTACGAGCAGTACTTC,CASSFLGGSTYEQYF
TRBV21-1,NA,TRBJ2-1,NA,TGTGCCAGAAGCCTAGGGAGAGAACTGACCTACAATGAGCAGTTCTTC,CARSLGRELTYNEQFF
TRBV11-2,NA,TRBJ1-1,NA,TGTGCCAGCAGCTCCACGAGTGGAGGGGACACTGAAGCTTTCTTT,CASSSTSGGDTEAFF
TRBV3-1/TRBV3-2,NA,TRBJ1-1,TRBD1,TGTGCCAGCAGGACGGACAGGGACACTGAAGCTTTCTTT,CASRTDRDTEAFF
TRBV11-2,NA,TRBJ1-1,TRBD1,TGTGCCAGCAGCACGACACAGGGGGCCGTGAACACTGAAGCTTTCTTT,CASSTTQGAVNTEAFF
TRBV18,NA,TRBJ2-1,TRBD1,TGTGCCAGCTCAGGACAGGGAAAAATTGGGGAGCAGTTCTTC,CASSGQGKIGEQFF
TRBV27,NA,TRBJ1-5,NA,TGTGCCAGCAGTTTCCTACGGGACAATCAGCCCCAGCATTTT,CASSFLRDNQPQHF
TRBV6-5,NA,TRBJ1-4,NA,TGTGCCACCACCCAACGACAGGCTCGTAATGAAAAACTGTTTTTT,CATTQRQARNEKLFF
TRBV10-1,NA,TRBJ1-1,NA,TGCGCCAGCAGTGACCAACGCCAGGGTGAAGCTTTCTTT,CASSDQRQGEAFF
TRBV2,once,TRBJ2-5,NA,TGTGCCAGCAGTGAAGTAGGGGAATGGGAGACCCAGTACTTC,CASSEVGEWETQYF
TRBV5-1,NA,TRBJ2-7,NA,TGCGCCAGCAGCCCGGGTGACGCCTACGAGCAGTACTTC,CASSPGDAYEQYF
TRBV3-1/TRBV3-2,NA,TRBJ2-7,TRBD2,TGTGCCAGCAGCCAAGTTGTCCTAGCGGACGAGCAGTACTTC,CASSQVVLADEQYF
TRBV4-2,few,TRBJ2-2,TRBD1,TGTGCCAGCAGCCAGGGGACAGCGAACACCGGGGAGCTGTTTTTT,CASSQGTANTGELFF
TRBV6-6,NA,TRBJ2-7,TRBD1,TGTGCCAGCAGTTACTCGGGACAGGGGGTGCAGTACTTC,CASSYSGQGVQYF
TRBV28,NA,TRBJ1-2,TRBD1,TGTGCCAGCAGTCCAGTACCGCAGGGGGCATATGGCTACACCTTC,CASSPVPQGAYGYTF
TRBV3-1/TRBV3-2,NA,TRBJ2-4,NA,TGTGCCAGCAGCCAGCTCTCCAGGGATGGAAACATTCAGTACTTC,CASSQLSRDGNIQYF
TRBV20-1,once,TRBJ2-7,NA,TGCAGTGCTAGTGAGGTACGGGAGCAGTACTTC,CSASEVREQYF
TRBV7-3,NA,TRBJ2-1,NA,TGTGCCAGCAGCTCAGGGTTACCATACAATGAGCAGTTCTTC,CASSSGLPYNEQFF
TRBV5-1,NA,TRBJ2-2,TRBD2,TGCGCCAGCAGCTTGGCGCCTAGCGGGACCACCGGGGAGCTGTTTTTT,CASSLAPSGTTGELFF
TRBV7-2,NA,TRBJ2-5,NA,TGTGCCAGCAGCAGAGGACAGCAAGAGACCCAGTACTTC,CASSRGQQETQYF
TRBV28,NA,TRBJ2-1,NA,TGTGCCAGCAGTTTGGCATTCTACAATGAGCAGTTCTTC,CASSLAFYNEQFF
TRBV18,NA,TRBJ2-5,NA,TGTGCCAGCTCACCAGGGGCCCAAGAGACCCAGTACTTC,CASSPGAQETQYF
TRBV28,NA,TRBJ1-1,NA,TGTGCCAGCACCTCATCATTGGCTACTGAAGCTTTCTTT,CASTSSLATEAFF
TRBV19,few,TRBJ2-2,TRBD2,TGTGCCAGTAGTGTCCAGGCGGGAGGGCCAACCGGGGAGCTGTTTTTT,CASSVQAGGPTGELFF
TRBV7-9,NA,TRBJ2-1,NA,TGTGCCAGCAGCTTAAGCTACAGTTCCTACAATGAGCAGTTCTTC,CASSLSYSSYNEQFF
TRBV19,NA,TRBJ2-3,NA,TGTGCCAGTAGTCCCCCCTTTACTAGCACAGATACGCAGTATTTT,CASSPPFTSTDTQYF
TRBV3-1/TRBV3-2,once,TRBJ1-1,TRBD1,TGTGCCAGCAGCCTTAGGACAGGCCACACTGAAGCTTTCTTT,CASSLRTGHTEAFF
TRBV29-1,NA,TRBJ1-1,NA,TGCAGCGGTGGCCTCCTGTCAGCTGAAGCTTTCTTT,CSGGLLSAEAFF
TRBV30,NA,TRBJ1-4,NA,TGTGCCTCCGACGCACGGGGGGCGAAGGAAAAACTGTTTTTT,CASDARGAKEKLFF
TRBV6-5,NA,TRBJ1-1,NA,TGTGCCAGCGTAATATCTCGGGGCACTGAAGCTTTCTTT,CASVISRGTEAFF
TRBV5-1,NA,TRBJ1-2,NA,TGCGCCAGCAGCTTGGTTGGGGCGAACTATGGCTACACCTTC,CASSLVGANYGYTF
TRBV6-5,NA,TRBJ2-3,TRBD1,TGTGCCAGCAGTAGGCGACAGGGGGTCGGAGATACGCAGTATTTT,CASSRRQGVGDTQYF
TRBV10-3,NA,TRBJ1-1,NA,TGTGCCATCAGTGAGTCGAGGAGCCCTGAAGCTTTCTTT,CAISESRSPEAFF
TRBV7-9,NA,TRBJ2-5,TRBD2,TGTGCCAGCAGCTTAGGGGAGGGCCTACAAGAGACCCAGTACTTC,CASSLGEGLQETQYF
TRBV5-4,NA,TRBJ2-1,TRBD2,TGTGCCAGCAGCCGAGGGACTAGCGGTTCCTACAATGAGCAGTTCTTC,CASSRGTSGSYNEQFF
TRBV28,NA,TRBJ1-1,NA,TGTGCCACGTCGGGGTTCGCTGAAGCTTTCTTT,CATSGFAEAFF
TRBV9,NA,TRBJ2-1,TRBD1,TGTGCCAGCAGCGTAAAGGGACAGGGGTACAATGAGCAGTTCTTC,CASSVKGQGYNEQFF